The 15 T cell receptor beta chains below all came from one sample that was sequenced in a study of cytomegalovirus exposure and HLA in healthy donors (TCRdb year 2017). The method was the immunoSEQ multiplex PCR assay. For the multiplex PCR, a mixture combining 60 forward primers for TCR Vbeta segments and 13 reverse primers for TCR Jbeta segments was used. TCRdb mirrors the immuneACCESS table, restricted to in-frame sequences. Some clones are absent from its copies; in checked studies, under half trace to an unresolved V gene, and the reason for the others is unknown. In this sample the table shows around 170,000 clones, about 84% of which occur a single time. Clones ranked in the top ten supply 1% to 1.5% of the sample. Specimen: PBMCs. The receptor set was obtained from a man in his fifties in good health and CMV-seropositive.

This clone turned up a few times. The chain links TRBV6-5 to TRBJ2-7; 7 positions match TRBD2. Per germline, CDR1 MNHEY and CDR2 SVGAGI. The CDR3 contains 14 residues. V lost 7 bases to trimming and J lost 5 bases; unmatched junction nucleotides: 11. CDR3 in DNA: TGTGCCAGCACTGATCCGGGGGGAAGCGACGAGCAGTACTTC. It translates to CASTDPGGSDEQYF.

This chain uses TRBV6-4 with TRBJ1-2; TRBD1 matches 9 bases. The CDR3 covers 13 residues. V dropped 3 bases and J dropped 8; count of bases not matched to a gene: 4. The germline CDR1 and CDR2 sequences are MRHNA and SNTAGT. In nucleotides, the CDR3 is TGTGCCAGCAGTGAAGGGACAGGGTGGGGCTACACCTTC. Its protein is CASSEGTGWGYTF.

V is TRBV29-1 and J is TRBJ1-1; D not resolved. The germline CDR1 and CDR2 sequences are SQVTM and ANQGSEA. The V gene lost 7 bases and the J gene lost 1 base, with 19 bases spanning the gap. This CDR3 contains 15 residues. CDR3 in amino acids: CSARSGASRNTEAFF. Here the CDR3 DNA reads TGCAGCGCTCGAAGCGGCGCTTCGCGGAACACTGAAGCTTTCTTT. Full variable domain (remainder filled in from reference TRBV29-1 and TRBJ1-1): SAVISQKPSRDICQRGTSLTIQCQVDSQVTMMFWYRQQPGQSLTLIATANQGSEATYESGFVIDKFPISRPNLTFSTLTVSNMSPEDSSIYLCSARSGASRNTEAFFGQGTRLTVV.

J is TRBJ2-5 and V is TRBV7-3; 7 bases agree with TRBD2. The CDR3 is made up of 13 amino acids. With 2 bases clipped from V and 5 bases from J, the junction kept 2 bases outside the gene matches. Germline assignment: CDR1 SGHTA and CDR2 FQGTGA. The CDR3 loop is CASSLGRGETQYF. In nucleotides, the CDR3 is TGTGCCAGCAGCTTAGGGCGGGGGGAGACCCAGTACTTC.

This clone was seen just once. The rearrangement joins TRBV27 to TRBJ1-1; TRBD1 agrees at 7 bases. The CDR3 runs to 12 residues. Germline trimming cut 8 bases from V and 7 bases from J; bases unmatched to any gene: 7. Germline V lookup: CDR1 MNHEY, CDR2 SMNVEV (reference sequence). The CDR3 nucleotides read TGTGCCAGCGGCGACAGGGTTCTTGAAGCTTTCTTT. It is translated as CASGDRVLEAFF.

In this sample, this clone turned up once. This CDR3 is CAGSQGAGETQYF. In DNA, the CDR3 is TGTGCCGGTTCCCAGGGGGCCGGGGAGACCCAGTACTTC. V is TRBV2 and J is TRBJ2-5; 8 bases fit TRBD1. The CDR3 has 13 residues. Germline assignment: CDR1 SNHLY and CDR2 FYNNEI. Germline trimming cut 11 bases from V and 5 bases from J; bases unmatched to any gene: 10.

CDR3 DNA sequence: TGTGCCAGCAGTTTACTCAGACCGGCGTCGGGCACCGGGGAGCTGTTTTTT. This encodes CASSLLRPASGTGELFF. The rearrangement links TRBV28 to TRBJ2-2, with unresolved D. Per the germline V gene, CDR1 is MDHEN and CDR2 is SYDVKM. The CDR3 is made up of 17 amino acids. V lost 2 bases to trimming and J lost 4 bases, with 17 bases between them.

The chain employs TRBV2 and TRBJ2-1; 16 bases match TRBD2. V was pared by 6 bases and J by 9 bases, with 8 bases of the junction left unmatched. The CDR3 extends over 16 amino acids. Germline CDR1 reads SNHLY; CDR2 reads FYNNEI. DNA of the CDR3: TGTGCCAGCAGATCTATCGGGACTAGCGGGAGGGTTGAGCAGTTCTTC. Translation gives CASRSIGTSGRVEQFF.

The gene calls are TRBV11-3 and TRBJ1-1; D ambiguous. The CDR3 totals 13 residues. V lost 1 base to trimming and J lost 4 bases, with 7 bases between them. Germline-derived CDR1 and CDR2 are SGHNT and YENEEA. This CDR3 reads CASSLGRTTEAFF. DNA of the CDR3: TGTGCCAGCAGCTTAGGCAGAACCACTGAAGCTTTCTTT.

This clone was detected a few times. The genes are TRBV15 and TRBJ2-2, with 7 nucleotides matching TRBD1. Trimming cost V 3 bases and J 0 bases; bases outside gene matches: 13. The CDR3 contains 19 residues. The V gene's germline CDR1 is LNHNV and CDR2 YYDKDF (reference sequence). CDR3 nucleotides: TGTGCCACCAGCAGTCTTGGACAGGCTGCTTACGCGAACACCGGGGAGCTGTTTTTT. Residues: CATSSLGQAAYANTGELFF. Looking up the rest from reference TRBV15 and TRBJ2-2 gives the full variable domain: DAMVIQNPRYQVTQFGKPVTLSCSQTLNHNVMYWYQQKSSQAPKLLFHYYDKDFNNEADTPDNFQSRRPNTSFCFLDIRSPGLGDTAMYLCATSSLGQAAYANTGELFFGEGSRLTVL.

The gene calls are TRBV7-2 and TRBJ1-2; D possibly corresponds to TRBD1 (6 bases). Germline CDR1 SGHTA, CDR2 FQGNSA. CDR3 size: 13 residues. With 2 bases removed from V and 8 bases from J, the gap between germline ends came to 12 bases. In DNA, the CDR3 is TGTGCCAGCAGCTTAAACCGGGACAACGGCTACACCTTC. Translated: CASSLNRDNGYTF.

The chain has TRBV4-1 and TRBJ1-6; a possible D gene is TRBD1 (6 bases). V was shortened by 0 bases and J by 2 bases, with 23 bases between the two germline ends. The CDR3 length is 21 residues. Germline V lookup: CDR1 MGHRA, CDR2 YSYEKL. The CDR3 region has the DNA TGCGCCAGCAGCCAAGAGACGAGAGGGTCCAGGGGAGTCACCTATAATTCACCCCTCCACTTT. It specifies CASSQETRGSRGVTYNSPLHF.

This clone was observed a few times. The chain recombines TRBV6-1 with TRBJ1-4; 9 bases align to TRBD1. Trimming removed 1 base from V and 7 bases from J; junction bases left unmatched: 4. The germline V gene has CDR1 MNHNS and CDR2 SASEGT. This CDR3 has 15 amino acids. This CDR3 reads CASSEGDRVGEKLFF. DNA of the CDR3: TGTGCCAGCAGTGAAGGGGACAGGGTGGGTGAAAAACTGTTTTTT.

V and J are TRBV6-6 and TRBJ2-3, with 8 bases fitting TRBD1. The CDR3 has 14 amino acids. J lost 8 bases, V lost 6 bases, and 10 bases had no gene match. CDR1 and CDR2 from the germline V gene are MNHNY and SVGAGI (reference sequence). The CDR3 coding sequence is TGTGCCAGCAGAGGGGACAGGTCCGTTGGTACGCAGTATTTT. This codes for CASRGDRSVGTQYF.

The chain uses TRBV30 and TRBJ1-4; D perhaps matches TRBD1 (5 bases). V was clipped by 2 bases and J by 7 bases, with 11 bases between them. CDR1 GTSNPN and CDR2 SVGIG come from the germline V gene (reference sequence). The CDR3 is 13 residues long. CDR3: CAWSSQGIEKLFF. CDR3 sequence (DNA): TGTGCCTGGAGTAGTCAGGGAATTGAAAAACTGTTTTTT.